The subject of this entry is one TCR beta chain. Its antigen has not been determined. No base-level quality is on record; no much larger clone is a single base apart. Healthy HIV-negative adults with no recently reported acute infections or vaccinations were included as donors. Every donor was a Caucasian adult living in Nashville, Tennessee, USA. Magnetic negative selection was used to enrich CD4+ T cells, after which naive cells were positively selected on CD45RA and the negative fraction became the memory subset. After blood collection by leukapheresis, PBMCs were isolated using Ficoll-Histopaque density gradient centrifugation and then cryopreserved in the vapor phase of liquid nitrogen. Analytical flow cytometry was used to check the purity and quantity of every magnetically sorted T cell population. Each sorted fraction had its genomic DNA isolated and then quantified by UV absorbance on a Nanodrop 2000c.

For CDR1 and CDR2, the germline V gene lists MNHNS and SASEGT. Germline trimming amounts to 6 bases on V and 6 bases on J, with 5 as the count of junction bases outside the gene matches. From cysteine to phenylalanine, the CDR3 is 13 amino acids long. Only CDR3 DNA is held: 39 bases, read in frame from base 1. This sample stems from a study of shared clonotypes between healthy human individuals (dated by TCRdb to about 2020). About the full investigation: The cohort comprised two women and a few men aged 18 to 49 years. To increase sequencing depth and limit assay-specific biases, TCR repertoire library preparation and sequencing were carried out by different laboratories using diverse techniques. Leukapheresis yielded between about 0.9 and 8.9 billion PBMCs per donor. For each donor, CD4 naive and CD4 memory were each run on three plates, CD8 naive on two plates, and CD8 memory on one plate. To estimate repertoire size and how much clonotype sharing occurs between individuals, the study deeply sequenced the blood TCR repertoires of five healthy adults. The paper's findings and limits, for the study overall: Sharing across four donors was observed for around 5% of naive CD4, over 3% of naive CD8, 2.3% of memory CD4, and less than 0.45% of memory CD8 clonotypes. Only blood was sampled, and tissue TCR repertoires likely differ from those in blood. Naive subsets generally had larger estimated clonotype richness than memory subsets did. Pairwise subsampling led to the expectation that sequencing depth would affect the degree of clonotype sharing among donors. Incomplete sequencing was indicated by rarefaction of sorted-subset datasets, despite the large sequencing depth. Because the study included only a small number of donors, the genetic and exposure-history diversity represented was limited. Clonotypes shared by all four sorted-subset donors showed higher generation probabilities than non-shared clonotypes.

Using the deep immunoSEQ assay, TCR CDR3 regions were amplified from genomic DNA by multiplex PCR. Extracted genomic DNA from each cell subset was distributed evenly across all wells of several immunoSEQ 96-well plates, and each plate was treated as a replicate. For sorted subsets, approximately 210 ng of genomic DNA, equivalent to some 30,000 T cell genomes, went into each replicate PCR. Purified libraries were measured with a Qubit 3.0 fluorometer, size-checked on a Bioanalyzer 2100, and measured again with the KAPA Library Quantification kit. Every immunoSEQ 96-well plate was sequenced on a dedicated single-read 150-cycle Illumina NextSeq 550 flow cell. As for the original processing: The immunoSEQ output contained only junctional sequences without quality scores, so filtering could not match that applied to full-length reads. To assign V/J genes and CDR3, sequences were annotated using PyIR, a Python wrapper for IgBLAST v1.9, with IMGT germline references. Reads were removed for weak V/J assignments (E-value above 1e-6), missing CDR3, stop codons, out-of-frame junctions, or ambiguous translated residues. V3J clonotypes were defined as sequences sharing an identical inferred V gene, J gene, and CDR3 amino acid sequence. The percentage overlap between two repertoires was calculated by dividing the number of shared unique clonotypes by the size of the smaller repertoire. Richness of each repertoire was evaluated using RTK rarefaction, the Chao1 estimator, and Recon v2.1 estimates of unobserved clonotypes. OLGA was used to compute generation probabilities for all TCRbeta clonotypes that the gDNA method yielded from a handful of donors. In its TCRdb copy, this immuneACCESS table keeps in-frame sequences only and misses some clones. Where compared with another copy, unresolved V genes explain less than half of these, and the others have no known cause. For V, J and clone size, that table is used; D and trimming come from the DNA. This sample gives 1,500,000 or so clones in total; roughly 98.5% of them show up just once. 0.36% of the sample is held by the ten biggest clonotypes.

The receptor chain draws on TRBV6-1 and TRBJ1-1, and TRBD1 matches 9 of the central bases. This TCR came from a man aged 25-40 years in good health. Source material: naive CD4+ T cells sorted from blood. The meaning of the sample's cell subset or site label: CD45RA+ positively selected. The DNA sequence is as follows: TGTGCCAGCAGATCAGACAGGGGGGCTGAAGCTTTCTTT. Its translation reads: CASRSDRGAEAFF.